Listed below are T cell receptor beta chains from one sample, sequenced in a study. TCRdb called the RT-PCR reads again in MiXCR, with one record for every CDR3 protein. The repertoire includes 550,000 to 750,000 distinct CDR3 sequences, 14% of them detected once, and roughly 3.9% sits in the top ten. The sequenced sample was memory CD4+ T cells from blood. These receptors all come from a female donor in good health, serving as a healthy control. The CDR3 runs from the conserved cysteine through the conserved F or W. A D gene is named only where the DNA matches it firmly.

D gene,CDR3 length,V gene,J gene,CDR3 protein
.,16,TRBV15,TRBJ1-2,CATSGRDRYTLTGYTF
.,14,TRBV5-1,TRBJ1-2,CASSSSDGNYGYTF
TRBD1,15,TRBV28,TRBJ2-3,CASKGTASGTDTQYF
.,12,TRBV7-2,TRBJ2-7,CASSQGLGEQYF
.,16,TRBV4-2,TRBJ1-5,CASSQDGGPKDQPQHF
.,14,TRBV6-5,TRBJ1-1,CASSYSYGDTEAFF
.,15,TRBV5-6,TRBJ1-2,CASSSAGGANYGYTF
.,15,TRBV7-2,TRBJ1-2,CASSLRQAPNYGYTF
.,13,TRBV28,TRBJ2-7,CASSQGITREQYF
.,17,TRBV28,TRBJ1-5,CASSLWAPEGVAQPQHF
.,15,TRBV2,TRBJ1-5,CASSEAQGFAQPQHF
.,13,TRBV14,TRBJ1-2,CSSSQNAGKSYTF
.,15,TRBV4-2,TRBJ2-3,CASSQRDSLTDTQYF
.,13,TRBV2,TRBJ1-1,CASSDNTDTEAFF
.,15,TRBV5-1,TRBJ1-3,CASSLAQGSGNTIYF
.,15,TRBV12-3/TRBV12-4,TRBJ2-7,CAISPPDREGYEQYF
.,15,TRBV7-6,TRBJ2-2,CASSHAIQGAGELFF
.,16,TRBV24-1,TRBJ2-2,CATSDFGQASTGELFF
.,15,TRBV20-1,TRBJ2-5,CSAGAIGGLGETQYF
TRBD1,19,TRBV11-2,TRBJ1-2,CASSSSIGTEGTGDYGYTF
TRBD1,15,TRBV6-1,TRBJ1-1,CASSSPGQGWTEAFF
TRBD2,17,TRBV9,TRBJ2-1,CASSVLPGTSGYNEQFF
TRBD1,13,TRBV20-1,TRBJ1-2,CSAGGQGRYGYTF
.,12,TRBV20-1,TRBJ2-3,CSARSGDGTQYF
TRBD2,14,TRBV6-5,TRBJ2-3,CASRGLAGTDTQYF
.,13,TRBV12-3/TRBV12-4,TRBJ1-1,CASSLVTNTEAFF
TRBD1,15,TRBV5-1,TRBJ1-2,CASSRDRGSNYGYTF
.,15,TRBV7-3,TRBJ1-1,CASSLIATGGTEAFF
.,15,TRBV6-5,TRBJ2-5,CASRPLRVRVGTQYF
TRBD2,16,TRBV5-1,TRBJ2-3,CASSLVAGTSTDTQYF
TRBD1,16,TRBV29-1,TRBJ1-3,CSVEDGTGLSGNTIYF
.,16,TRBV20-1,TRBJ2-4,CSARDRTRGGENIQYF
.,15,TRBV5-5,TRBJ1-5,CASSLGGLGDQPQHF
.,13,TRBV5-1,TRBJ1-2,CASSLAGRDGYTF
.,13,TRBV10-3,TRBJ1-3,CAISASSGDTIYF
.,16,TRBV15,TRBJ1-2,CATRHGEAGVRYGYTF
TRBD2,14,TRBV9,TRBJ2-2,CASSGETSGRELFF
.,11,TRBV28,TRBJ1-2,CASSFSDGYTF
.,18,TRBV5-1,TRBJ2-2,CASSLEGRRTLNTGELFF
TRBD1,15,TRBV20-1,TRBJ1-4,CSARPPTGAGEKLFF
.,15,TRBV6-5,TRBJ2-1,CASSYQPGLYNEQFF
.,10,TRBV28,TRBJ2-7,CASADYEQYF
TRBD2,14,TRBV6-5,TRBJ2-1,CATRLAGLHNEQFF
.,12,TRBV20-1,TRBJ2-5,CSARTPRETQYF